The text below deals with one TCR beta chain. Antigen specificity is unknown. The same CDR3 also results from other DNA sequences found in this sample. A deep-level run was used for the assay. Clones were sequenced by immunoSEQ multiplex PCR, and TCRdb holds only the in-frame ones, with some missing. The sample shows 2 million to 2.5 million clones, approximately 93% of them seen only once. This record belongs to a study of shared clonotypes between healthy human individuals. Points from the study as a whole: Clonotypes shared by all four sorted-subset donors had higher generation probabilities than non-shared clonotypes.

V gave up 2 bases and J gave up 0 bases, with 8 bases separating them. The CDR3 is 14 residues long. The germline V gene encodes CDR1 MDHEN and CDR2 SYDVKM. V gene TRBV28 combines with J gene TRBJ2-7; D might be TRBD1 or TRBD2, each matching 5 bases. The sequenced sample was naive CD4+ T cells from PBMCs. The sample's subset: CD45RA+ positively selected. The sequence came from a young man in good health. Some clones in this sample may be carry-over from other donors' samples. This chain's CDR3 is CASSLIGTSYEQYF. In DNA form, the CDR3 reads TGTGCCAGCAGTTTAATTGGGACCTCCTACGAGCAGTACTTC.